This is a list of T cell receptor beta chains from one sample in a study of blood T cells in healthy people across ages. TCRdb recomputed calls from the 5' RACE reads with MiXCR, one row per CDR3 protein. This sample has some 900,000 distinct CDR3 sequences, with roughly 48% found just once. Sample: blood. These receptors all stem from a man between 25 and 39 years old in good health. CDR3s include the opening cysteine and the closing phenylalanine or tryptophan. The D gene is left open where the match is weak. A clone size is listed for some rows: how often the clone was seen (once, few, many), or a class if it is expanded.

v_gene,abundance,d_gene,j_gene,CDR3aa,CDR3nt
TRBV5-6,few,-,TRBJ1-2,CASSLPGSSYGYTF,TGTGCCAGCAGCTTGCCAGGGTCTAGCTATGGCTACACCTTC
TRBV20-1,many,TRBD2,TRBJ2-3,CSANNPSGGDTQYF,TGCAGTGCTAACAACCCTAGCGGGGGAGATACGCAGTATTTT
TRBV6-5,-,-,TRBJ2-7,CASSYSVQGSYEQYF,TGTGCCAGCAGTTACTCGGTGCAGGGGTCCTACGAGCAGTACTTC
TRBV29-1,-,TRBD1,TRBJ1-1,CSGGTGEGTGAFF,TGCAGCGGAGGGACAGGGGAAGGGACTGGAGCTTTCTTT
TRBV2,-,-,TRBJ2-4,CASSEGSAGIAKNIQYF,TGTGCCAGCAGTGAAGGTAGTGCGGGTATAGCCAAAAACATTCAGTACTTC
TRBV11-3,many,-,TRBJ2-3,CASSSDGLTDTQYF,TGTGCCAGCAGCTCGGACGGACTCACAGATACGCAGTATTTT
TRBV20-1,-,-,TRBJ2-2,CSARGRELFF,TGCAGTGCTAGAGGGCGGGAGCTGTTTTTT
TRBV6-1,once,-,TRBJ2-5,CASSGRGSSETQYF,TGTGCCAGCAGTGGTCGAGGTAGCAGCGAGACCCAGTACTTC
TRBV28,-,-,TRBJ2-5,CASSLRTGIQETQYF,TGTGCCAGCAGTTTGCGAACAGGGATTCAGGAGACCCAGTACTTC
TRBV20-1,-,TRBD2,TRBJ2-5,CSASGLAGGTQYF,TGCAGTGCTAGTGGGTTAGCGGGGGGGACCCAGTACTTC
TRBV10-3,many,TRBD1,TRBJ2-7,CAISEGQGLSEQYF,TGTGCCATCAGTGAGGGACAGGGGCTCTCCGAGCAGTACTTC
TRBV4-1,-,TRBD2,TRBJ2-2,CASSASGGGGELFF,TGCGCCAGCAGCGCTAGCGGGGGTGGCGGGGAGCTGTTTTTT
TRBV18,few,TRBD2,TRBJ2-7,CASSPGLAGMEQYF,TGTGCCAGCTCACCGGGACTAGCGGGGATGGAGCAGTACTTC
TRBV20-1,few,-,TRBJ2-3,CSVPGAFTDTQYF,TGCAGTGTACCGGGGGCCTTCACAGATACGCAGTATTTT
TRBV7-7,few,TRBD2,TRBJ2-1,CASRDYNYNEQFF,TGTGCTAGCCGGGACTACAACTACAATGAGCAGTTCTTC
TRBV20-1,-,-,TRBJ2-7,CSATGTNSYEQYF,TGCAGTGCTACCGGGACAAACTCCTACGAGCAGTACTTC
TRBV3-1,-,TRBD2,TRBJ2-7,CASSQVLAAASEQYF,TGTGCCAGCAGCCAGGTCCTAGCGGCCGCCTCCGAGCAGTACTTC
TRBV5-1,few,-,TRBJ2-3,CASSSGADASTDTQYF,TGCGCCAGCAGCTCCGGAGCGGACGCTAGCACAGATACGCAGTATTTT
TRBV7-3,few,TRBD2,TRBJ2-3,CASSLMASGEGTQYF,TGTGCCAGCAGCTTAATGGCTAGCGGGGAGGGTACGCAGTATTTT
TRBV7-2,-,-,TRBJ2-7,CASSPNPGLSLEQYF,TGTGCCAGCAGCCCCAACCCGGGACTGAGCTTGGAGCAGTACTTC
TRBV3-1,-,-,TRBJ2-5,CASSQEGVGWETQYF,TGTGCCAGCAGTCAGGAGGGAGTGGGATGGGAGACCCAGTACTTC
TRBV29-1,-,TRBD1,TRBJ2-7,CSAGQPGYEQYF,TGCAGCGCGGGACAGCCGGGTTACGAGCAGTACTTC
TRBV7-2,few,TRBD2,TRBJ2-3,CASTLGGADTQYF,TGTGCCAGCACCCTCGGGGGGGCAGATACGCAGTATTTT
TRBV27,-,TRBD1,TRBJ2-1,CTSSLTQRGRDNEQFF,TGTACCAGCAGTTTAACTCAAAGGGGGCGAGACAATGAGCAGTTCTTC
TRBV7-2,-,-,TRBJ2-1,CASSLNTGPYEQFF,TGTGCCAGCAGCTTAAATACTGGGCCCTACGAGCAGTTCTTC
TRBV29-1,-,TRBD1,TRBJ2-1,CSGWDSNEQFF,TGCAGCGGTTGGGACAGCAATGAGCAGTTCTTC
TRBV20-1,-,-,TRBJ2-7,CSAFRAEGSYEQYF,TGCAGTGCTTTCCGGGCTGAGGGTTCCTACGAGCAGTACTTC
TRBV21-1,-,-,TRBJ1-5,CASSTQDSLVRQPQHF,TGTGCCAGCAGCACCCAGGACTCTCTCGTCCGTCAGCCCCAGCATTTT
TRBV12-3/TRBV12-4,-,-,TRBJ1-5,CASSFWTGGGQPQHF,TGTGCCAGCAGTTTCTGGACCGGAGGGGGTCAGCCCCAGCATTTT
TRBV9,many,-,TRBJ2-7,CASSVAGRDYEQYF,TGTGCCAGCAGCGTAGCAGGACGGGACTACGAGCAGTACTTC
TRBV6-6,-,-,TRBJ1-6,CAGRAASGGNSPLHF,TGTGCCGGCAGAGCCGCGTCGGGTGGTAATTCACCCCTCCACTTT
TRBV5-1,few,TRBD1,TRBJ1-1,CASSRTGGDFPTEAFF,TGCGCCAGCAGCCGTACAGGGGGCGATTTCCCCACTGAAGCTTTCTTT
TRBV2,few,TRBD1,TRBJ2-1,CASTGTGVYNEQFF,TGTGCCAGCACTGGGACAGGGGTCTACAATGAGCAGTTCTTC
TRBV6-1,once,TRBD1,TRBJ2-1,CASISDRVSYEQFF,TGTGCCAGCATTTCCGACAGGGTCTCCTACGAGCAGTTCTTC
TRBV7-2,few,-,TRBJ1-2,CASSLNQAYYGYTF,TGTGCCAGCAGCTTAAATCAGGCCTACTATGGCTACACCTTC
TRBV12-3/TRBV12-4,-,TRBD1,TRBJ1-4,CASSTTGGVGEKLFF,TGTGCCAGCAGTACGACAGGGGGCGTAGGTGAAAAACTGTTTTTT
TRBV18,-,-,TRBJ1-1,CASPSEGGNTEAFF,TGTGCCAGCCCCTCGGAAGGGGGGAACACTGAAGCTTTCTTT
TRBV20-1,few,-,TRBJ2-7,CSASFQDRWPYEQYF,TGCAGTGCTAGTTTTCAGGACCGTTGGCCCTACGAGCAGTACTTC
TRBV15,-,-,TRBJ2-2,CATSSARATGELFF,TGTGCCACCAGCAGCGCCCGGGCCACCGGGGAGCTGTTTTTT
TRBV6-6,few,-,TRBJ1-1,CASSYASNTEAFF,TGTGCCAGCAGTTACGCCTCTAACACTGAAGCTTTCTTT
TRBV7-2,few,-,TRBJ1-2,CASSLNSPNYGYTF,TGTGCCAGCAGCTTAAACAGTCCTAACTATGGCTACACCTTC
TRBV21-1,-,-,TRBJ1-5,CASIIHVLGRGRDSNQPQHF,TGTGCCAGCATAATCCACGTGCTGGGCAGGGGGCGGGATAGCAATCAGCCCCAGCATTTT
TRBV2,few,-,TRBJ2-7,CASSEGIPSYEQYF,TGTGCCAGCAGTGAAGGGATACCCTCCTACGAGCAGTACTTC
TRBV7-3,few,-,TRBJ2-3,CASSEPGDTDTQYF,TGTGCCAGCAGCGAACCGGGGGATACAGATACGCAGTATTTT
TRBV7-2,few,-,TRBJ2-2,CASSPDAGTLISGELFF,TGTGCCAGCAGCCCTGATGCAGGGACCTTAATTTCCGGGGAGCTGTTTTTT
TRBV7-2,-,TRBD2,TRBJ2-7,CASSLEAGVVYEQYF,TGTGCCAGCAGCTTAGAGGCGGGGGTTGTCTACGAGCAGTACTTC
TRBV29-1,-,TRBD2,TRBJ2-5,CSAMTPGTSGEETQYF,TGCAGCGCTATGACCCCCGGGACTAGCGGAGAAGAGACCCAGTACTTC
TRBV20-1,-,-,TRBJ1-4,CSASGITNEKLFF,TGCAGTGCTAGCGGCATAACTAATGAAAAACTGTTTTTT
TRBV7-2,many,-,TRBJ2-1,CASSLGGPYNEQFF,TGTGCCAGCAGCTTAGGGGGCCCCTACAATGAGCAGTTCTTC
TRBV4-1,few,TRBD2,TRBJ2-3,CASSQVPRLGGRSTDTQYF,TGCGCCAGCAGCCAAGTTCCCCGCTTGGGGGGGAGGAGCACAGATACGCAGTATTTT
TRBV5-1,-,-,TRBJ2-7,CASSFRGDSSYEQYF,TGCGCCAGCAGCTTTCGGGGGGACAGCTCCTACGAGCAGTACTTC
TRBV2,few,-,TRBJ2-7,CASGTQASYEQYF,TGTGCCAGTGGAACACAGGCCTCCTACGAGCAGTACTTC
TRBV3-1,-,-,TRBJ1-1,CASTNQPGVNTEAFF,TGTGCCAGCACCAACCAACCGGGGGTGAACACTGAAGCTTTCTTT
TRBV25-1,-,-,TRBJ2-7,CASSAQGGDFSYEQYF,TGTGCCAGCAGTGCCCAGGGGGGGGACTTCTCCTACGAGCAGTACTTC
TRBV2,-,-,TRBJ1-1,CASSEPDRTEAFF,TGTGCCAGCAGTGAACCTGACAGGACTGAAGCTTTCTTT